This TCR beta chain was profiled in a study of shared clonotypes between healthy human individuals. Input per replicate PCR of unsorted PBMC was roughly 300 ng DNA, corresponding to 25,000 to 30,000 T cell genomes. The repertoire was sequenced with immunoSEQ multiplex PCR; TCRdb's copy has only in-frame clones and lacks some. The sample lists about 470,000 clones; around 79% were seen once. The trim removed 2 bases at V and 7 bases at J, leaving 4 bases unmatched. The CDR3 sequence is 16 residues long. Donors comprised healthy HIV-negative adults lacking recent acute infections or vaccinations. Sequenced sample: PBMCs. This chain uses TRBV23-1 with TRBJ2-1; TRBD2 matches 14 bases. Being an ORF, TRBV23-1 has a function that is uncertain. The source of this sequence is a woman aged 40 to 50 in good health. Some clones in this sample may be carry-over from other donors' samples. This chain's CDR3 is CASSQTTSGRANEQFF. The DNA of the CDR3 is TGCGCCAGCAGTCAAACGACTAGCGGGAGGGCTAATGAGCAGTTCTTC.